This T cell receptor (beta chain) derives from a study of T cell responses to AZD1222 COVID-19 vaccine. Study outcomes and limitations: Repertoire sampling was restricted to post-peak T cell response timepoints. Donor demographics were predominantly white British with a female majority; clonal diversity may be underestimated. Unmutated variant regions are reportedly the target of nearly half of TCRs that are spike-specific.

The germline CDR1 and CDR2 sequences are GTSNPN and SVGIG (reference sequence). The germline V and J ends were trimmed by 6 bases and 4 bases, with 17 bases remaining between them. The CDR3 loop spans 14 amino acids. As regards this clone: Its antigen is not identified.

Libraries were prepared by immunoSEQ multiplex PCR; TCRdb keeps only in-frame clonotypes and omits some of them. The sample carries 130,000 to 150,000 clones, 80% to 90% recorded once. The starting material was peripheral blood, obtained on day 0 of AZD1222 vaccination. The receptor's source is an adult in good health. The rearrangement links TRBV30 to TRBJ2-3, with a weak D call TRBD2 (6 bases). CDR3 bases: TGTGCCTGCAGGAGCGGGCGCGCCCCAGATACGCAGTATTTT. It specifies CACRSGRAPDTQYF.